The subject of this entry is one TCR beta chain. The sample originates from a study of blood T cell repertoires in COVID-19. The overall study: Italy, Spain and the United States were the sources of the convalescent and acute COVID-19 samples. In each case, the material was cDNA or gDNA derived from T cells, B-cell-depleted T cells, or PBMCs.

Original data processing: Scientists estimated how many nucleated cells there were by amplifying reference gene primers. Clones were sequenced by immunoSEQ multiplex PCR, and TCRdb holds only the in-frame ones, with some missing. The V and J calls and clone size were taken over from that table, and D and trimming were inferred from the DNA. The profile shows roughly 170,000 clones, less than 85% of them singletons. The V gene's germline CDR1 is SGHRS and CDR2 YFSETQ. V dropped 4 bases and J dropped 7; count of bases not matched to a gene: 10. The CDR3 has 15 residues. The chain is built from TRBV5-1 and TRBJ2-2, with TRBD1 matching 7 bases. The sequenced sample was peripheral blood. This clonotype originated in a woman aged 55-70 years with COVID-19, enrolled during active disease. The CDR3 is CASSPGTAPVGELFF. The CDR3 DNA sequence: TGCGCCAGCAGCCCGGGGACAGCCCCGGTCGGGGAGCTGTTTTTT.